This entry describes one T cell receptor beta chain. Antigen: not known. The CDR3 end lies 3 residues beyond the end of the read and is filled in from the germline J gene. This CDR3 has 11 residues. V was pared by 8 bases and J by 5 bases, with 6 bases between. Germline loops: CDR1 MNHEY, CDR2 SMNVEV (reference sequence). Sequencing was performed with immunoSEQ multiplex PCR; in TCRdb, only in-frame clones are kept and a portion is missing. The listing contains roughly 48,000 clones. The data originate from a study of T cells in women clearing cervical HPV infection. Background on the study: Controls gave blood once infection was undetectable; cases at lesion identification. For cases, blood was sampled a median about 140 days after lesion detection, interquartile range roughly 85 to 200 days. With HLA typing for only a few women, HLA confounding remains possible. Findings and caveats of the study: CIN3+ cases had significantly higher TCR richness than controls; evenness did not differ.

The chain joins TRBV27 to TRBJ1-4; no definite D call. The sequenced sample was blood buffy coat. The receptor comes from a woman aged 18 to 75 with a cervical HPV16 infection that either progressed to CIN3+ or cleared (not recorded which). CDR3 DNA, as far as it was read: TGTGCCAGCGGCGGAAATGAAAAA. It is translated as CASGGNEK. The whole CDR3 protein is CASGGNEKLFF.